This T cell receptor (beta chain) is drawn from a study of cytomegalovirus exposure and HLA in healthy donors. Overall study findings and caveats: HLA allele associations emerged for around 15,000 TCR beta sequences in a later analysis, at 0.05 false discovery rate. The study put under 200 TCR beta chains on its list as cytomegalovirus-associated. Clonal expansion was found to be greater in HLA-associated TCR beta chains than in equally common others in a later analysis. Most CMV-associated TCR beta chains appeared HLA-restricted in a later analysis.

In the case of this clone: What it recognizes is unknown.

In the PCR, 60 Vbeta and 13 Jbeta primers were used. Assay: immunoSEQ multiplex PCR; the TCRdb copy retains only in-frame clones and omits some. The table for this sample gives about 48,000 clones. J was trimmed by 4 bases and V by 7 bases; bases with no gene match: 8. Looked up from germline, CDR1 is SGDLS and CDR2 is YYNGEE. This CDR3 spans 14 amino acids. The origin of this receptor is a male donor in good health and CMV-seropositive. This rearrangement joins TRBV9 to TRBJ2-7; 10 bases align to TRBD2. The material sequenced was PBMCs. The CDR3 DNA is TGTGCCAGCTCGCTAGCGGGGGACGGGTACGAGCAGTACTTC. Encoded protein: CASSLAGDGYEQYF.